This T cell receptor (beta chain) was captured in a study of cytomegalovirus exposure and HLA in healthy donors (dated by TCRdb to between 2016 and 2019). For the study in its entirety: In an earlier analysis of around 540 of the donors, 276 Gb of sequence data and approximately 100 million unique TCR beta sequences from about 179 million T cells were reported. Roughly 300 gigabases of sequencing data and around 85 million unique TCR sequences made up an early release that covered approximately 650 HLA-typed donors. To decide whether each TCR beta V gene segment behaved as functional or pseudogenic, an earlier analysis of 587 of the donors relied on high-throughput TCR beta sequencing. Every repertoire in the discovery cohort had been generated on one and the same sequencing platform. Class I and class II HLA loci were covered by the typing at four-digit resolution. A later analysis re-analyzed previously published TCR beta repertoires from roughly 690 donors and added high-resolution HLA genotyping to study TCR occurrence patterns. To predict cytomegalovirus infection status, the study brought together high-throughput TCR immunosequencing, statistical association of individual TCRs with disease status, and machine learning. The study aimed to test whether cataloging public T cell receptors could reveal signatures of past pathogen exposure. Alongside the repertoire data, information on donor age, sex, ethnicity and CMV serostatus was compiled. Typing coverage differed by locus: A, B, C, DRB1 and DQB1 were typed in about 629-640 donors, DQA1 in about 550, DPA1 in 600 to 610, and DPB1 in roughly 470. Across 398 genotyped donors of the cohort, an average of 235,054 unique TCR beta nucleotide sequences per donor were sequenced, and approximately 17% of those sequences were non-productive. In the later analysis, no new phenotypic data were used to find candidate immune exposures; instead, reliance was placed on TCR beta sequences and their occurrence across donors. Roughly 5 DR-DQ haplotypes were handled as single units for association and clustering because linkage in the cohort was strong. Of the 300 to 500 genotyped donors, more than 75% were placed in the genetic ancestry cluster associated with self-reported Caucasian donors. Besides the first cohort of under 700 subjects, a separate validation cohort made up of some 110 different subjects was used. The study profiled the T cell repertoires of approximately 700 subjects by immunosequencing and related them to cytomegalovirus serostatus. A later genetic analysis used genome-wide SNP genotypes for 398 of the 666 donors, treating that subset as a discovery cohort. The study at large found these results: Sequencing depth was assumed to be roughly uniform across donors in the presence/absence analyses, though that assumption may not hold. V-gene and J-gene trimming of TCR beta chains was associated with a missense DCLRE1C variant in a later genetic analysis, and the association was replicated in an independent cohort. Most CMV-associated TCR beta chains appeared to be HLA-restricted in a later analysis, and the HLA associations seemed to be driven largely by CMV exposure. Only TCR beta chains were sequenced in this cohort, and the absence of alpha or paired-chain data limited detectable features. While some public TCRs were present in many individuals, most TCR sequences turned up only very rarely across donors. Because some donors lacked HLA typing at each locus, the association tests relied only on the typed subset. At a false discovery rate of 0.05, a later analysis linked some 18,000 TCR beta sequences to specific HLA alleles. When HLA alleles, especially DR and DQ, strongly co-occurred, attributing TCR associations to individual alleles was difficult. A further reported finding was that TCR beta sequences accurately predicted the HLA-A and HLA-B alleles for most subjects in the first cohort. The sequencing pipeline was judged likely to have produced a cluster of highly shared sequence variants as a technical artifact. CMV serostatus was the only immune exposure information available for the cohort. The authors suggested that the approach could potentially be generalized to other disease states and immunological phenotypes. Broadly in line with IMGT annotations, most TCR beta V segments showed up in productive rearrangements about 87% or about 30% of the time in an earlier analysis of roughly 590 of the donors. The study listed around 160 TCR beta chains as associated with cytomegalovirus. Linkage disequilibrium might explain the correlated functional status among segregating V segments, but an unknown experimental factor could not be ruled out. In vitro tests confirmed that three of the cytomegalovirus-associated TCR beta chains recognize cytomegalovirus antigens. Compared with the roughly 670-donor mean, donors in an Asian-associated ancestry cluster had fewer N-insertions in productive TCRs, according to a later genetic analysis. A later analysis found that HLA-associated TCR beta chains were more clonally expanded and had lower generation probabilities than equally common non-associated chains. The 87-base-pair reads could not distinguish some IMGT-functional V segments, including TRBV6-2 and TRBV6-3, so those segments were excluded. A later analysis reported that several top co-occurrence clusters appeared linked to parvovirus B19, influenza, CMV and Epstein-Barr virus. In a later analysis, the rate of TCR association differed among HLA loci, with DRB1 alleles having the most associated TCRs and HLA-C alleles having the fewest. Because counts were too low, 15 to 20 rarely observed V segments, including chromosome 9 orphons, were excluded from the earlier analysis of under 650 of the donors. In both the original and validation cohorts, the classifier was reported to diagnose cytomegalovirus status with high specificity and sensitivity.

V is trimmed back by 2 bases and J by 1 base, and the junction contains 7 bases that no gene match accounts for. CDR1 and CDR2 were assigned from the germline V gene as LGHNA and YSLEER. The CDR3 runs 16 residues from the cysteine to the phenylalanine. Only the CDR3 DNA is retained, 48 bases long and in frame from the first base. To prepare the library, the immunoSEQ multiplex PCR assay was applied. For the multiplex PCR, a mixture combining 60 forward primers for TCR Vbeta segments and 13 reverse primers for TCR Jbeta segments was used. A multiplex PCR assay on genomic DNA amplified the CDR3 region of rearranged TCR beta genes. The Illumina HiSeq System was used to sequence the amplified TCR beta libraries as 87-base-pair reads. On the authors' methods: A later analysis tallied roughly 76 million unique TCR beta chains across the 666 repertoires, and around 12 million of those chains were shared by two or more donors. Raw reads were error-corrected and collapsed into unique sequences by a nearest-neighbor algorithm in which closely related sequences were merged to remove PCR and sequencing errors. CDR3 sequences were aligned to IMGT reference sequences to assign V, D and J gene segments. For a sequence to be retained, at least a six-nucleotide match to both a V gene segment and a J gene segment was required. A rearrangement was called productive if the CDR3 had no stop codons and remained in frame with V and J, and every other rearrangement was called non-productive. Following IMGT convention, CDR3 was defined as the stretch from the second conserved V-encoded cysteine to the conserved J-encoded phenylalanine. The earlier analysis of roughly 590 of the donors excluded any sequence lacking an unambiguous match to a single V gene segment. An earlier analysis of a few hundred of the donors classified V segments as functional when productive rearrangements were above 56.7% and as segregating when the standard deviation between donors was above 5%. A statistical classification framework was built to diagnose cytomegalovirus status from the catalog of TCR beta chain sequences. A later analysis assigned V and J genes by comparing TCR nucleotide sequences with IMGT/GENE-DB human TR gene sequences. The TCRdist pipeline was used in a later analysis to assign CDR3 sequences and most-parsimonious VDJ recombination scenarios. A later analysis defined each TCR beta chain by its CDR3 amino acid sequence plus V-gene family, and excluded reads lacking a unique V-gene family. As a way to deal with suspected cross-contamination and a sequencing artifact, a later analysis dropped 500 to 700 nucleotide sequences that were highly shared and had low generation probability. A later analysis calculated a clonal expansion index for each public chain from normalized within-repertoire ranks of inferred template counts. A later analysis computed generation probabilities with a VDJ recombination model fitted to out-of-frame rearrangements, and checked the results against IGoR. In a later analysis, TCR-TCR, TCR-HLA and TCR-CMV co-occurrence was scored with hypergeometric tests, and a repertoire-size bias correction was applied to TCR pairs. To estimate false discovery rates, a later analysis permuted the HLA or CMV assignments 20 times. In a later analysis, co-occurring TCRs were grouped using DBSCAN, with TCRdist sequence similarity added in when clustering inside HLA-allele-positive subsets. Co-occurrence clustering excluded repertoires with fewer than 30,000 or more than 120,000 public chains, plus five with anomalous nucleotide sharing. In its TCRdb copy, this immuneACCESS table keeps in-frame sequences only and misses some clones. Where compared with another copy, unresolved V genes explain less than half of these, and the others have no known cause. That table gives V, J and clone size, and the DNA gave D and trimming. This sample holds roughly 150,000 clones; about 68% were observed only once. The ten top clones hold approximately 1.6% of the sample.

The cohort consisted of approximately 670 healthy bone marrow donors. At the time of sampling, all cohort members were nominally healthy, though unrecorded immune exposures were likely present. CMV serostatus was positive for more than 250 and negative for about 55% of the 666 cohort members, and was not recorded for this donor. A peripheral blood sample was collected from each donor, and TCR beta sequencing was performed on peripheral blood mononuclear cells. Genomic DNA extraction from the blood cell samples was performed with the Qiagen DNeasy Blood Extraction Kit. About this clone: It has no known antigen specificity. Base qualities are missing; no much larger clone stands one base away.

The sequence was obtained from a human donor in good health. Material: PBMCs. The V and J genes are TRBV4-3 and TRBJ1-1; 7 bases in between match TRBD1. The sequence in DNA is TGCGCCAGCAGCCAAAGGACAGGAGCTCGGAACACTGAAGCTTTCTTT. The resulting protein is CASSQRTGARNTEAFF.